This TCR beta chain was identified in a study of T cell responses to AZD1222 COVID-19 vaccine. The count of this clone is one. Libraries were prepared by immunoSEQ multiplex PCR; TCRdb keeps only in-frame clonotypes and omits some of them. The sample includes some 190,000 clones, approximately 92% of them seen just once. CDR1 and CDR2 (germline): SGHTA, FQGTGA. Trimming cost V 5 bases and J 2 bases, with 15 bases left between them. The length of the CDR3 is 15 residues. This chain uses TRBV7-3 with TRBJ2-5; perhaps TRBD2 as D (5 bases). Sequenced here: peripheral blood, sampled on day 0 of AZD1222 vaccination. The receptor was derived from an adult in good health. The CDR3, as DNA: TGTGCCAGCAGCCTCGGGGTCACCAGACAAGAGACCCAGTACTTC. Its protein product is CASSLGVTRQETQYF.